This T cell receptor beta chain was profiled in a study of tumor-infiltrating lymphocytes in primary liver carcinoma. Background on the study: The neoplasms were of stage T1-T3 N0M0, with dimensions of roughly 4.2 to 10 cm across.

Looked up from germline, CDR1 is MNHNS and CDR2 is SASEGT. The CDR3 consists of 16 residues. On this clonotype itself: Germline and junction disagree at one end, which may indicate a read error.

Synthesis of TCR beta cDNA was carried out from 450 to 650 ng total RNA with a constant-region primer. Three nested multiplex PCR rounds, a slightly modified ARM-PCR, produced the libraries for TCR beta. A C-beta reverse primer and TRBV1-TRBV30 forward primers served in each of the first two PCR rounds, at about 10 cycles apiece. Each CDR3 protein is one row after TCRdb ran MiXCR on the multiplex PCR reads. This sample yields over 75,000 distinct CDR3 sequences, of which 68% are seen a single time; roughly 27% belongs to the top ten. Starting material for RNA and DNA co-extraction consisted of roughly 17-31 mg of unsorted bulk tissue.

Material: tumor-adjacent normal liver tissue. The chain recombines TRBV6-1 with TRBJ1-5; D is ambiguous. This TCR came from a man aged 35 to 55 with primary liver carcinoma and hepatitis B virus infection. CDR3 nucleotides: TGTGCGAGCAGTGAAAGTACACCCGATAGCAATCAGCGCCAGCATTTT. Its protein product is CASSESTPDSNQRQHF.